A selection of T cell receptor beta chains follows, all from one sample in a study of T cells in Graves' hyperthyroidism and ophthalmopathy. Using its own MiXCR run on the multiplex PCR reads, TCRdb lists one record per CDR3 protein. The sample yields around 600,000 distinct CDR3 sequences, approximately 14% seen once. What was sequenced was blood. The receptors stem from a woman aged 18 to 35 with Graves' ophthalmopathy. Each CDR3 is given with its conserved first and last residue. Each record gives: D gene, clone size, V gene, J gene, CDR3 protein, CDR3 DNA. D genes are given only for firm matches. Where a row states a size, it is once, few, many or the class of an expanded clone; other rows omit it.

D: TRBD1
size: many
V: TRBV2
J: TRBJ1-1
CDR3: CASSEEGQGWAEAFF
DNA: TGTGCCAGCAGTGAAGAGGGACAGGGGTGGGCTGAAGCTTTCTTT

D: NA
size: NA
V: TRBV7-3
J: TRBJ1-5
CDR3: CASSLTQGSQPQHF
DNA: TGTGCCAGCAGCTTAACGCAGGGAAGCCAGCCCCAGCATTTT

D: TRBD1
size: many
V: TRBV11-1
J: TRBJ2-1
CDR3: CASSPRQGAGNEQFF
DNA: TGTGCCAGCAGCCCTCGACAGGGGGCGGGGAATGAGCAGTTCTTC

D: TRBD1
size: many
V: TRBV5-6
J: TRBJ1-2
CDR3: CASSLRGTAGRVRGYTF
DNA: TGTGCCAGCAGCCTGAGGGGGACAGCAGGACGTGTACGAGGCTACACCTTC

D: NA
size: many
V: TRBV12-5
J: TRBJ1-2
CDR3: CASGDAGRPYYGYTF
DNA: TGTGCTAGTGGGGACGCGGGCCGACCCTACTATGGCTACACCTTC

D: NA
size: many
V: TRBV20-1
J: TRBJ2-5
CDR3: CSAQDQGETQYF
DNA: TGCAGTGCTCAAGATCAGGGCGAGACCCAGTACTTC

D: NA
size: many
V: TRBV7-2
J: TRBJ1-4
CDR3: CASSLIATNEKLFF
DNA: TGTGCCAGCAGCTTAATTGCAACTAATGAAAAACTGTTTTTT

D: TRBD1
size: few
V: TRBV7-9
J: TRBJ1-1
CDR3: CASSPRDRANTEAFF
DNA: TGTGCCAGCAGCCCGCGGGACAGGGCGAACACTGAAGCTTTCTTT

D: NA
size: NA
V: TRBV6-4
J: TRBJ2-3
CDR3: CASRGSGSTDTQYF
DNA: TGTGCCTCCCGGGGTAGCGGCAGCACAGATACGCAGTATTTT

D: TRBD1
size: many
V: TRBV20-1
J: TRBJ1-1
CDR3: CRTDRDTEAFF
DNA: TGCAGAACGGACAGGGACACTGAAGCTTTCTTT

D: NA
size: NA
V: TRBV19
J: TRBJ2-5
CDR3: CARSETQYF
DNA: TGTGCCAGGTCGGAGACCCAGTACTTC

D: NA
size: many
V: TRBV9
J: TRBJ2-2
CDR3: CASSVGGSNTGELFF
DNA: TGTGCCAGCAGCGTAGGCGGCTCGAACACCGGGGAGCTGTTTTTT

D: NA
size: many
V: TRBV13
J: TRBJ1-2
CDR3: CASSSPGGGYYGYTF
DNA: TGTGCCAGCAGCTCCCCGGGAGGGGGATACTATGGCTACACCTTC

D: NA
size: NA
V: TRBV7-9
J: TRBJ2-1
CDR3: CASSKGGYNEQFF
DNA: TGTGCCAGCAGCAAGGGGGGATACAATGAGCAGTTCTTC

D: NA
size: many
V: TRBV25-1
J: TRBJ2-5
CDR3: CASSEYGLPRETQYF
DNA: TGTGCCAGCAGTGAATACGGACTTCCCCGGGAGACCCAGTACTTC

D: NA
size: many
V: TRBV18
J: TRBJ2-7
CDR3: CASSQGRRPYEQYF
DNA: TGTGCCAGCTCGCAAGGGAGAAGGCCTTACGAGCAGTACTTC

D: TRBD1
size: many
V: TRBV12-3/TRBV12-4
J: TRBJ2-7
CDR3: CASSGDRNYEQYF
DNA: TGTGCCAGCAGTGGGGACAGAAACTACGAGCAGTACTTC

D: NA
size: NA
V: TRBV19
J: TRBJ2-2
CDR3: CASLHGELFF
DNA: TGTGCCAGTTTGCACGGGGAGCTGTTTTTT

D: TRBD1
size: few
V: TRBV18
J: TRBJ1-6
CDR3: CASSPAGQGANSPLHF
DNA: TGTGCCAGCTCACCCGCAGGCCAGGGGGCAAATTCACCCCTCCACTTT

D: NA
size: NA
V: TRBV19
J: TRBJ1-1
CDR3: CASSISMRTEAFF
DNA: TGTGCCAGTAGTATCTCAATGAGGACTGAAGCTTTCTTT

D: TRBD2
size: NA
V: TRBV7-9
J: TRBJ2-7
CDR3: CASSPLSLTSGSGYEQYF
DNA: TGTGCCAGCAGCCCGTTGAGCCTGACTAGCGGGAGTGGTTACGAGCAGTACTTC

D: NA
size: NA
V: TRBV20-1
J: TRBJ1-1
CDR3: CSARVSRAMNTEAFF
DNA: TGCAGTGCTAGAGTTAGCAGGGCTATGAACACTGAAGCTTTCTTT

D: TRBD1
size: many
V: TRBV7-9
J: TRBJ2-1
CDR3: CASSYRDRVNEQFF
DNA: TGTGCCAGCAGTTACCGGGACAGGGTGAATGAGCAGTTCTTC

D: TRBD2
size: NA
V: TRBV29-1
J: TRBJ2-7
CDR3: CSVASGSSYNEQYF
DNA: TGCAGCGTTGCGAGCGGGAGCTCCTACAATGAGCAGTACTTC

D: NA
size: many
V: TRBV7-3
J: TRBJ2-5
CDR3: CASSQEAGVETQYF
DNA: TGTGCCAGCAGCCAAGAGGCTGGGGTAGAGACCCAGTACTTC

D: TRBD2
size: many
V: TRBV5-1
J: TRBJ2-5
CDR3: CASSLASGAQGTQYF
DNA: TGCGCCAGCAGCTTGGCTAGCGGGGCACAAGGGACCCAGTACTTC

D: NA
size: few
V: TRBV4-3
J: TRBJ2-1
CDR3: CASSQDFSFGSGSYNEQFF
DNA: TGCGCCAGCAGCCAAGATTTTAGCTTCGGCTCGGGGTCTTACAATGAGCAGTTCTTC

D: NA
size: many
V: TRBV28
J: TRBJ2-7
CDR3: CASSPLVGGTVSVAGYEQYF
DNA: TGTGCCAGCAGCCCTCTCGTTGGAGGGACAGTCTCTGTAGCGGGATACGAGCAGTACTTC

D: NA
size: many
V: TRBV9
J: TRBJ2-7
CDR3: CASSIGGTPDLSEQYF
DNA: TGTGCCAGCAGCATCGGAGGGACACCGGATTTGAGCGAGCAGTACTTC

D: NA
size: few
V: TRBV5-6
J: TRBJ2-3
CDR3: CASSTRGAGWPDTQYF
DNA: TGTGCCAGCAGCACCCGAGGGGCGGGATGGCCAGATACGCAGTATTTT

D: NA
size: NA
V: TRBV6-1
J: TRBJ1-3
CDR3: CASSQGTPWGASGNTIYF
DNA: TGTGCCAGCAGTCAGGGGACACCCTGGGGAGCCTCTGGAAACACCATATATTTT

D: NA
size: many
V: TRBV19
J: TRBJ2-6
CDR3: CASNFQGANVLTF
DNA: TGTGCCAGTAATTTCCAGGGAGCCAACGTCCTGACTTTC

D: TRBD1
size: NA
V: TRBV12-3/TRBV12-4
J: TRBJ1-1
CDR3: CASSSPPGQGGLNTEAFF
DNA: TGTGCCAGCAGCTCACCTCCGGGACAGGGAGGGCTGAACACTGAAGCTTTCTTT

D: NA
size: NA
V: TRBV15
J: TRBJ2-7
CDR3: CATSRETASETYEQYF
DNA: TGTGCCACCAGCAGAGAGACGGCTAGCGAAACCTACGAGCAGTACTTC

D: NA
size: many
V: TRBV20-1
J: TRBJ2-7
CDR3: CSASQTRGIEQYF
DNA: TGCAGTGCTAGTCAGACCCGAGGGATCGAGCAGTACTTC

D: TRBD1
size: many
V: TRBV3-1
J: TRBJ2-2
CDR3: CASSLRTGGSNTGELFF
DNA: TGTGCCAGCAGCCTTCGGACAGGCGGTTCGAACACCGGGGAGCTGTTTTTT

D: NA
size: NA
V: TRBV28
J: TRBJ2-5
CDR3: CASSFAGGQETQYF
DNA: TGTGCCAGCAGTTTCGCTGGGGGCCAAGAGACCCAGTACTTC

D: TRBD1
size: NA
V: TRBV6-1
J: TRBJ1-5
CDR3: CASSPRDRGYSQSNQPQHF
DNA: TGTGCCAGCAGTCCCCGGGACAGGGGTTACTCACAAAGCAATCAGCCCCAGCATTTT

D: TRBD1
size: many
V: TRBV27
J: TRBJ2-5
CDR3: CASSSQWDREETQYF
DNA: TGTGCCAGCAGTTCACAGTGGGACAGGGAAGAGACCCAGTACTTC